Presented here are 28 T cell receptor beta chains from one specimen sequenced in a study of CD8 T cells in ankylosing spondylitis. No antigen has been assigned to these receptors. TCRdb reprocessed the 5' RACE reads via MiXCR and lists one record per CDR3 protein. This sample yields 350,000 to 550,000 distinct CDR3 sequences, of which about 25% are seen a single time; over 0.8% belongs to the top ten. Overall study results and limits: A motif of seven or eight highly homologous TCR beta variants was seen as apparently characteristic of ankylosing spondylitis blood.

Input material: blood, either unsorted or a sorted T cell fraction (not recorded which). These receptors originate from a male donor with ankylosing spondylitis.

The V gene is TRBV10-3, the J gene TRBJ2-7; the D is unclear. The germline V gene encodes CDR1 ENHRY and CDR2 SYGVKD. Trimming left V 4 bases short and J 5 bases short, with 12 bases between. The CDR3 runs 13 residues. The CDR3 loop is CAISGRGENEQYV. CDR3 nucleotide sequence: TGTGCCATCAGTGGCCGCGGTGAGAACGAGCAGTACGTC.

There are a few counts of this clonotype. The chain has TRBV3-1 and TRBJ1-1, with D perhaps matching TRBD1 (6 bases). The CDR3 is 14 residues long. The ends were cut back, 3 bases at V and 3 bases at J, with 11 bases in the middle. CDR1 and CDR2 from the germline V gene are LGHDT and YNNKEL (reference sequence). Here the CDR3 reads CASSQMQGYTEAFF. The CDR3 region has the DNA TGTGCCAGCAGCCAGATGCAGGGGTACACTGAAGCTTTCTTT.

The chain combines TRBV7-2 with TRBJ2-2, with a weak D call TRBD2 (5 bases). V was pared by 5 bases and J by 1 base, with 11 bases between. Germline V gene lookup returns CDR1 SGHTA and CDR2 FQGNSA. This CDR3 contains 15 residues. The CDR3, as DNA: TGTGCCAGCAGCGAAGGACTGGGGAACACCGGGGAGCTGTTTTTT. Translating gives CASSEGLGNTGELFF.

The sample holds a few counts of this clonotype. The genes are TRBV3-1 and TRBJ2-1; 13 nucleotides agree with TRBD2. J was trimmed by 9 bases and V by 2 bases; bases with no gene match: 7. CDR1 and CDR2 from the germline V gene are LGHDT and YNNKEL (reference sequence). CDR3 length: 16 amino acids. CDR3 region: CASSQRTSGSPSEQFF. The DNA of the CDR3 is TGTGCCAGCAGCCAAAGGACTAGCGGGAGTCCAAGTGAGCAGTTCTTC.

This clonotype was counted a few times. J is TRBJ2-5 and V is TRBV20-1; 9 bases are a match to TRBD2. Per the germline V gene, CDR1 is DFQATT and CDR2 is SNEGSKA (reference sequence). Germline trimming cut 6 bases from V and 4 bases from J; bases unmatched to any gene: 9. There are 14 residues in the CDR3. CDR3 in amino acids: CSASPAGGGETQYF. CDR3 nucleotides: TGCAGTGCCTCCCCAGCGGGAGGCGGAGAGACCCAGTACTTC.

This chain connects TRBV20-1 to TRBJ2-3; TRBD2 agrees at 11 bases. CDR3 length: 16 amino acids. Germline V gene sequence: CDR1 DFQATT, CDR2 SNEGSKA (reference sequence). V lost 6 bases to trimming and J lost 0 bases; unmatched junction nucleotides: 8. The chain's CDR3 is CSALRLAGPSTDTQYF. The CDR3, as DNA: TGCAGTGCCCTGAGACTAGCGGGGCCTAGCACAGATACGCAGTATTTT.

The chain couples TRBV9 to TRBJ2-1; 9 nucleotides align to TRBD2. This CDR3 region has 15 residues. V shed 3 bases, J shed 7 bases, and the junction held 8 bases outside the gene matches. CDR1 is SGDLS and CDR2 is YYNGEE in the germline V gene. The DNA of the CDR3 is TGTGCCAGCAGCGCCCCTCTAGCGGGGATGAATGAGCAGTTCTTC. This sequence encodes CASSAPLAGMNEQFF.

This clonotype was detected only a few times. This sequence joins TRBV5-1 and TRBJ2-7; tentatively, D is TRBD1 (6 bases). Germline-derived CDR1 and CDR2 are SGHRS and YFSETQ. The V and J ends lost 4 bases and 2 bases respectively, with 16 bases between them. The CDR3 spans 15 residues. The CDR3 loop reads CASSPSPGDAYEQYF. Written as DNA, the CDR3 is TGCGCCAGCAGCCCGTCTCCAGGGGACGCCTACGAGCAGTACTTC.

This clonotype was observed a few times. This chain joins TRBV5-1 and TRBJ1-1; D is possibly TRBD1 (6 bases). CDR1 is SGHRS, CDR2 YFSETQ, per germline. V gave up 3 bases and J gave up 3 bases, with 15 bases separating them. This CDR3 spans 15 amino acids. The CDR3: CASSSGGLEDTEAFF. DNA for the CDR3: TGCGCCAGCAGCTCTGGGGGGCTCGAGGACACTGAAGCTTTCTTT.

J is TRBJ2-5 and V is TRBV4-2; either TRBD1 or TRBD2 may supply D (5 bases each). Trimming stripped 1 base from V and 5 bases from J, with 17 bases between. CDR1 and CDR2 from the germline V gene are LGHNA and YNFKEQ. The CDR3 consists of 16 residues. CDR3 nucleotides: TGTGCCAGCAGCCAAGTCGGAGGACTCGAGGGGGAGACCCAGTACTTC. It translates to CASSQVGGLEGETQYF.

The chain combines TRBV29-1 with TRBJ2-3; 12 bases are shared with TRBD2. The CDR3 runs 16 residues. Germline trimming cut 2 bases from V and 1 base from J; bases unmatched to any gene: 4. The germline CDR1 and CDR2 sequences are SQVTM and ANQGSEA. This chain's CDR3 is CSVESRTSGGTDTQYF. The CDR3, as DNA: TGCAGCGTTGAATCCCGGACTAGCGGGGGCACAGATACGCAGTATTTT.

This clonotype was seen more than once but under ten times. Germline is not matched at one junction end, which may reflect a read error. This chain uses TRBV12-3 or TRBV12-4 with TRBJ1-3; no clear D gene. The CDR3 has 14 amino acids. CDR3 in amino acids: CASRIGMWGNTTYF. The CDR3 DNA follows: TGTGCCAGCAGAATAGGGATGTGGGGAAACACCACATATTTT.

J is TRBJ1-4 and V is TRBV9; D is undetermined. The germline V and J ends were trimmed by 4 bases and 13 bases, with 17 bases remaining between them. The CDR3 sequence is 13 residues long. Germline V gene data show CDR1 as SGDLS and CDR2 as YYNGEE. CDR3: CASSLDFDTTLFF. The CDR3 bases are TGTGCCAGCAGCCTAGATTTCGACACGACACTGTTTTTT.

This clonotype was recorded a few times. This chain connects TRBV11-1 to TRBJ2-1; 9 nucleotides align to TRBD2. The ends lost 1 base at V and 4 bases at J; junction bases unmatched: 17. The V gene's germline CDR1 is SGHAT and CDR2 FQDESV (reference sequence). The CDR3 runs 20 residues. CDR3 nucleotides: TGTGCCAGCAGCTTAGAAGGACTATTAAGCGGGAGGTTGGTATACAATGAGCAGTTCTTC. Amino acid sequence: CASSLEGLLSGRLVYNEQFF. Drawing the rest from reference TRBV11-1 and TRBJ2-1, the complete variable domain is EAEVAQSPRYKITEKSQAVAFWCDPISGHATLYWYRQILGQGPELLVQFQDESVVDDSQLPKDRFSAERLKGVDSTLKIQPAELGDSAMYLCASSLEGLLSGRLVYNEQFFGPGTRLTVL.

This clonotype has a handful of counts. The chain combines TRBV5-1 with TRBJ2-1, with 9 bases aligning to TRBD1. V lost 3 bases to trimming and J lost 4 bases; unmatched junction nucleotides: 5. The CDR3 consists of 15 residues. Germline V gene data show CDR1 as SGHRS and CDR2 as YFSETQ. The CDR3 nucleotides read TGCGCCAGCAGCTCCGGGACAGGGACATACAATGAGCAGTTCTTC. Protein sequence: CASSSGTGTYNEQFF.

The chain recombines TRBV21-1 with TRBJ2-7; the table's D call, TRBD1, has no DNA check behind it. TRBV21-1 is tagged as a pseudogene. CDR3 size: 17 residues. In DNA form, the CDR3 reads TGTGCCAGCAGCACGGGGCAGCACCGAGACCAACACTACGAGCAGTACGTC. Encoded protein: CASSTGQHRDQHYEQYV.

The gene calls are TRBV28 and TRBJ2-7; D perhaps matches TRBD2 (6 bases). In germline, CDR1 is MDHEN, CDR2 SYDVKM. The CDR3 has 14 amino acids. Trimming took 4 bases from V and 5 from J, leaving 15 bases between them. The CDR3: CASSSGGVSDEQYF. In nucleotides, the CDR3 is TGTGCCAGCAGTTCCGGAGGGGTGAGCGACGAGCAGTACTTC.

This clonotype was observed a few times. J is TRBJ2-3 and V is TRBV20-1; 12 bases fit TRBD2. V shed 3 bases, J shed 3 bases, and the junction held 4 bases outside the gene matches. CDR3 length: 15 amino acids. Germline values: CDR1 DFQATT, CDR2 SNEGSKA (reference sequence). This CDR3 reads CSARATSGRTDTQYF. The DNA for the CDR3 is TGCAGTGCTAGGGCGACTAGCGGGAGAACAGATACGCAGTATTTT.

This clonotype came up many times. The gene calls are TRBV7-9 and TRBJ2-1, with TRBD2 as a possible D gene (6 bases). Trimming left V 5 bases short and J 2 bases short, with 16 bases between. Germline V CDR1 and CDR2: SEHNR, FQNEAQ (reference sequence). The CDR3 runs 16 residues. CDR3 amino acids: CASSRGSRGPYNEQFF. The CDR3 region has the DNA TGTGCCAGCAGCCGGGGGAGCCGGGGCCCCTACAATGAGCAGTTCTTC.

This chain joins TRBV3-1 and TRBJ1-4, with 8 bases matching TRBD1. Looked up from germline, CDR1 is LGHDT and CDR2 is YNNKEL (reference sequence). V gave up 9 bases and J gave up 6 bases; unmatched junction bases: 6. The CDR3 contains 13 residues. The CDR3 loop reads CASPGQADEKLFF. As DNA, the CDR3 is TGTGCCAGTCCGGGACAGGCCGATGAAAAACTGTTTTTT. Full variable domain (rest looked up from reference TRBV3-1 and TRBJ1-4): DTAVSQTPKYLVTQMGNDKSIKCEQNLGHDTMYWYKQDSKKFLKIMFSYNNKELIINETVPNRFSPKSPDKAHLNLHINSLELGDSAVYFCASPGQADEKLFFGSGTQLSVL.

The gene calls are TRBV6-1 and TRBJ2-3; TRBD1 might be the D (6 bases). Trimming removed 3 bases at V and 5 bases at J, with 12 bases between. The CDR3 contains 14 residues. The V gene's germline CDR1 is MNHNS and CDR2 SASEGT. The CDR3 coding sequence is TGTGCCAGCAGTGAGTACAGGGCAATAGATACGCAGTATTTT. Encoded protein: CASSEYRAIDTQYF.

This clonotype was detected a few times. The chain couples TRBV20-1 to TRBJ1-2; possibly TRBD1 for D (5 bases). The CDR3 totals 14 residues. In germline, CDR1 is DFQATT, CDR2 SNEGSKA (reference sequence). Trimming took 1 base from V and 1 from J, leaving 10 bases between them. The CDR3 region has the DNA TGCAGTGCTAGAGTTGCGGGGGGTAACTATGGCTACACCTTC. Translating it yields CSARVAGGNYGYTF.

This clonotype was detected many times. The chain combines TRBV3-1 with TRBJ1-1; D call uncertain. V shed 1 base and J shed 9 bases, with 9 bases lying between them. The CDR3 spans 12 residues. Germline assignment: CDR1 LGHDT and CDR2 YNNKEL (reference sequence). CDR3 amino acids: CASSQGAAKAFF. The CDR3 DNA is TGTGCCAGCAGCCAAGGCGCAGCTAAAGCTTTCTTT.

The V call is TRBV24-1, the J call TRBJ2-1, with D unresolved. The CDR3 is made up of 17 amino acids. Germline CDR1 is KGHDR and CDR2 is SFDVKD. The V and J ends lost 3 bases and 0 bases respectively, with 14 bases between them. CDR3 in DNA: TGTGCCACCAGTGATCCCGGGTCTTTTAGCTCCTACAATGAGCAGTTCTTC. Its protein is CATSDPGSFSSYNEQFF.

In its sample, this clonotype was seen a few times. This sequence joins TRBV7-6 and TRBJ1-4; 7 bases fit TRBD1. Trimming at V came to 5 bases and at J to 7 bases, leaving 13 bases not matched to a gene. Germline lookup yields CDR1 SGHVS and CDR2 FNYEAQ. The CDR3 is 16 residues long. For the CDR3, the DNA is TGTGCCAGCAGCCCTGCCGGGACAGAAGGAAGTGAAAAACTGTTTTTT. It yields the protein CASSPAGTEGSEKLFF.

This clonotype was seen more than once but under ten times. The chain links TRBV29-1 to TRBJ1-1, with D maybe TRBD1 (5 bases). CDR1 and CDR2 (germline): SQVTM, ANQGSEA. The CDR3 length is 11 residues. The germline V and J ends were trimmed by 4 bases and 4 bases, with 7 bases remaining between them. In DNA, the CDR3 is TGCAGCGTTGGGGGGAGCACTGAAGCTTTCTTT. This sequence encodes CSVGGSTEAFF.

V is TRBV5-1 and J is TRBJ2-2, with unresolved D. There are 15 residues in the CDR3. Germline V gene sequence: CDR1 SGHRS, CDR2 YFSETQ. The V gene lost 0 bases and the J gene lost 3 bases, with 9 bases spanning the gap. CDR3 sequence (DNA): TGCGCCAGCAGCTTGGAGGGAAGGCACACCGGGGAGCTGTTTTTT. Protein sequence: CASSLEGRHTGELFF.

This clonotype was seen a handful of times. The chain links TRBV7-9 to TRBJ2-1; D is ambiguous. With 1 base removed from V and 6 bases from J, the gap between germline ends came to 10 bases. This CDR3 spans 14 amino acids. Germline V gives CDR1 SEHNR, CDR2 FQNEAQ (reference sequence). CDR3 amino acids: CASSLVLVANEQFF. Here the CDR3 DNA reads TGTGCCAGCAGCTTAGTCTTAGTTGCCAATGAGCAGTTCTTC.